Below, 7 T cell receptor beta chains from the same sample are listed, as sequenced in a study of beta chain features in type 1 diabetes. All of the isolated RNA was reverse transcribed, so expressed TCRB transcripts were sequenced. Some clones are missing from TCRdb's copy, which holds only in-frame ones; the method was immunoSEQ multiplex PCR. Of under 250,000 clones listed, approximately 14% are singletons. Material for sequencing was naive CD4+ T cells from blood. All receptors derive from a woman aged 40 to 50 in good health.

This clone was picked up a small number of times. V gene TRBV5-1 combines with J gene TRBJ2-5; TRBD2 aligns across 13 bases. Germline V gives CDR1 SGHRS, CDR2 YFSETQ. The CDR3 totals 16 residues. V lost 2 bases, J lost 4 bases, and 5 bases stayed unmatched. Written as DNA, the CDR3 is TGCGCCAGCAGCTTACTAGCGGGGGGGCCCCGAGAGACCCAGTACTTC. Protein product: CASSLLAGGPRETQYF.

This clone was seen a handful of times. V usage is TRBV5-4 and J usage is TRBJ1-5, with a possible D match to TRBD1 (6 bases). This CDR3 contains 13 residues. Germline CDR1 is SGHNT and CDR2 is YYREEE (reference sequence). V dropped 1 base and J dropped 11 bases, with 13 bases sitting between them. The CDR3 reads CASSLNRDGAQHF. The CDR3 region has the DNA TGTGCCAGCAGCTTGAACAGGGATGGGGCCCAGCATTTT. The variable domain in full, completed from reference TRBV5-4 and TRBJ1-5, reads ETGVTQSPTHLIKTRGQQVTLRCSSQSGHNTVSWYQQALGQGPQFIFQYYREEENGRGNFPPRFSGLQFPNYSSELNVNALELDDSALYLCASSLNRDGAQHFGDGTRLSIL.

The rearrangement joins TRBV5-1 to TRBJ2-5; 7 bases align to TRBD2. The CDR3 runs to 13 residues. CDR1 is SGHRS, CDR2 YFSETQ, per germline. With V trimmed by 5 bases and J by 5 bases, 6 bases remained unmatched. CDR3 coding DNA: TGCGCCAGCAGTCGGGGGGATGGTGAGACCCAGTACTTC. Residues: CASSRGDGETQYF.

This clone has more than one count but fewer than ten. The rearrangement links TRBV9 to TRBJ1-1; D perhaps matches TRBD1 (5 bases). CDR1 and CDR2 from the germline V gene are SGDLS and YYNGEE. This CDR3 is 15 amino acids long. Trimming took off 0 bases at V and 4 bases at J, with 13 bases between the two ends. The CDR3 nucleotides are TGTGCCAGCAGCGTAGCTGTATCGCAGGGCACTGAAGCTTTCTTT. It is translated as CASSVAVSQGTEAFF.

The chain carries TRBV5-6 and TRBJ2-2; perhaps TRBD2 as D (6 bases). The CDR3 runs 13 residues. Germline CDR1 reads SGHDT; CDR2 reads YYEEEE. The V and J ends lost 0 bases and 8 bases respectively, with 8 bases between them. The CDR3 spells CASSLEEGGELFF. In DNA form, the CDR3 reads TGTGCCAGCAGCTTGGAGGAGGGGGGGGAGCTGTTTTTT.

This clone was counted only a few times. The V call is TRBV27, the J call TRBJ2-1, with TRBD2 matching 8 bases. This CDR3 is 16 amino acids long. In germline, CDR1 is MNHEY, CDR2 SMNVEV (reference sequence). V shed 7 bases, J shed 9 bases, and the junction held 17 bases outside the gene matches. The chain's CDR3 is CASTPAGGRGGPEQFF. The CDR3 region has the DNA TGTGCCAGCACCCCGGCGGGGGGACGGGGGGGCCCTGAGCAGTTCTTC.

The chain carries TRBV9 and TRBJ2-7; 11 nucleotides align to TRBD2. With V trimmed by 4 bases and J by 3 bases, 9 bases remained unmatched. In germline, CDR1 is SGDLS, CDR2 YYNGEE. The CDR3 contains 16 residues. The CDR3 nucleotides are TGTGCCAGCAGCCAAAAGGCCGGGACTAGCGGCTACGAGCAGTACTTC. Translation gives CASSQKAGTSGYEQYF. The entire variable domain, with the rest obtained from reference TRBV9 and TRBJ2-7, is as follows: DSGVTQTPKHLITATGQRVTLRCSPRSGDLSVYWYQQSLDQGLQFLIQYYNGEERAKGNILERFSAQQFPDLHSELNLSSLELGDSALYFCASSQKAGTSGYEQYFGPGTRLTVT.